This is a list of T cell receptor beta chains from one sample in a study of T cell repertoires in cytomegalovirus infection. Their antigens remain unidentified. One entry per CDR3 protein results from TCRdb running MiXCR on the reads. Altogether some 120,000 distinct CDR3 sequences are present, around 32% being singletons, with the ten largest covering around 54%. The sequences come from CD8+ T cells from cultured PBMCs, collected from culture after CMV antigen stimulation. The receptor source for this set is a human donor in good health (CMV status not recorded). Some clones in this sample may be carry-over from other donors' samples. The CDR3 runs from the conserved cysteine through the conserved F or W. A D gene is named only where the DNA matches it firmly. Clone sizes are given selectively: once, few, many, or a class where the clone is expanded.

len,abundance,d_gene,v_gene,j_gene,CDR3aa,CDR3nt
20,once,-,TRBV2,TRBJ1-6,CASRSPQRGWIDSYNSPLHF,TGTGCCAGCAGAAGTCCGCAACGGGGCTGGATAGACTCCTATAATTCACCCCTCCACTTT
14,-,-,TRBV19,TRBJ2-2,CASRPGTNTGELFF,TGTGCCAGTAGGCCAGGGACAAACACCGGGGAGCTGTTTTTT
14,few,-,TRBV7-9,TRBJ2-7,CASSLGTGNYEQYF,TGTGCCAGCAGCTTAGGAACAGGAAACTACGAGCAGTACTTC
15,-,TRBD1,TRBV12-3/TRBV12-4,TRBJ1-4,CASSLRQGVLEKLFF,TGTGCCAGCAGTCTTCGACAGGGGGTCTTAGAAAAACTGTTTTTT
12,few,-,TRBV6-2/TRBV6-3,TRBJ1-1,CASALGLTEAFF,TGTGCCAGCGCATTAGGGTTAACTGAAGCTTTCTTT
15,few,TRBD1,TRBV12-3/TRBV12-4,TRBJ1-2,CATQDRSAPFSGYTF,TGTGCCACCCAGGACAGGAGTGCCCCATTTTCTGGCTACACCTTC
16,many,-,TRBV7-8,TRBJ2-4,CASSLARRAAKNIQYF,TGTGCCAGCAGCTTAGCGCGGAGGGCGGCCAAAAACATTCAGTACTTC
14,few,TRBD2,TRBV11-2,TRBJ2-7,CASSGGTSVYEQYF,TGTGCCAGCAGCGGAGGGACTAGCGTCTACGAGCAGTACTTC
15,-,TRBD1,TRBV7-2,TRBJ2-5,CASSLVLGGEETQYF,TGTGCCAGCAGCTTAGTTTTAGGGGGCGAAGAGACCCAGTACTTC
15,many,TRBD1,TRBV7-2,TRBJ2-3,CASSSTGGPTDTQYF,TGTGCCAGCAGTTCCACAGGGGGCCCCACAGATACGCAGTATTTT
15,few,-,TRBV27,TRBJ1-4,CASSSQGLNNEKLFF,TGTGCCAGCAGTTCCCAGGGGCTGAATAATGAAAAACTGTTTTTT
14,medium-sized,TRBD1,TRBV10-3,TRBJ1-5,CAGGTGDSNQPQHF,TGTGCCGGGGGGACAGGCGATAGCAATCAGCCCCAGCATTTT
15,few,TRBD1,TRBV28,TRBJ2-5,CASSPRDSMRETQYF,TGTGCCAGCAGTCCAAGGGACAGCATGCGGGAGACCCAGTACTTC
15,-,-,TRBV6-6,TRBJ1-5,CASGLGGNSNQPQHF,TGTGCCAGCGGCCTGGGGGGTAATAGCAATCAGCCCCAGCATTTT
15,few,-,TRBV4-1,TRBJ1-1,CASSQAETVNTEAFF,TGCGCCAGCAGCCAAGCTGAGACTGTGAACACTGAAGCTTTCTTT
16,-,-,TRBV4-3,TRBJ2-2,CASSHRDIANTGELFF,TGCGCCAGCAGCCATAGGGACATAGCGAACACCGGGGAGCTGTTTTTT
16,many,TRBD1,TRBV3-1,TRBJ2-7,CASSQDRTGVSYEQYF,TGTGCCAGCAGCCAAGATCGGACAGGGGTTTCCTACGAGCAGTACTTC
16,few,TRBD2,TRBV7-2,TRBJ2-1,CASSSSGLARTGEQFF,TGTGCCAGCAGCTCCTCGGGACTAGCCCGGACAGGTGAGCAGTTCTTC
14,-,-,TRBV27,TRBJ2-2,CASSPRGGTGELFF,TGTGCCAGCAGCCCCAGGGGGGGAACCGGGGAGCTGTTTTTT
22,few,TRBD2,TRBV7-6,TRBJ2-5,CASSPRWSSGSGPTSGKETQYF,TGTGCCAGCAGCCCCCGATGGTCATCCGGCTCCGGGCCGACTAGCGGGAAAGAGACCCAGTACTTC
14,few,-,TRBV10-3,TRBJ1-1,CAISEPDQGHEAFF,TGTGCCATCAGTGAGCCTGATCAGGGGCATGAAGCTTTCTTT
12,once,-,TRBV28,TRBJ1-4,CASAYGPEKLFF,TGTGCCAGCGCATACGGCCCCGAAAAACTGTTTTTT
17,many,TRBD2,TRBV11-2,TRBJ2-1,CASSLTIGTSSYNEQFF,TGTGCCAGCTCCCTTACTATAGGGACTAGCTCCTACAATGAGCAGTTCTTC
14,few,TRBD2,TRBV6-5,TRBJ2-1,CASRGGSTYNEQFF,TGTGCCAGCAGGGGGGGGTCGACCTACAATGAGCAGTTCTTC
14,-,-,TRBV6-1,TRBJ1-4,CASSHLSGNEKLFF,TGTGCCAGCAGCCACCTGTCGGGTAATGAAAAACTGTTTTTT
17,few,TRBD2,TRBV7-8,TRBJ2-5,CASSLGGLAGKQETQYF,TGTGCCAGCAGCTTAGGGGGACTAGCGGGGAAGCAAGAGACCCAGTACTTC
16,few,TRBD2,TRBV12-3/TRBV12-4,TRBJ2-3,CASSLVPSGDTDTQYF,TGTGCCAGCAGTTTAGTTCCTAGCGGGGATACAGATACGCAGTATTTT
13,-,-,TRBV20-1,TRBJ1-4,CSADFQGMEKLFF,TGCAGTGCTGACTTCCAGGGTATGGAAAAACTGTTTTTT
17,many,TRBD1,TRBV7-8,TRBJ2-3,CASSLTPGQESTDTQYF,TGTGCCAGCAGCTTAACCCCGGGACAGGAAAGCACAGATACGCAGTATTTT
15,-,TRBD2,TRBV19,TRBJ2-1,CASSRSGGPLNEQFF,TGTGCCAGTAGTAGGAGCGGGGGGCCATTGAATGAGCAGTTCTTC
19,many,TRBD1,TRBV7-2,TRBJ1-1,CASSPTGTGGQLGNTEAFF,TGTGCCAGCAGCCCAACCGGGACAGGGGGACAATTAGGGAACACTGAAGCTTTCTTT
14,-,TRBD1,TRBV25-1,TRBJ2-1,CASSAGQGANEQFF,TGTGCCAGCAGTGCGGGACAGGGGGCCAATGAGCAGTTCTTC
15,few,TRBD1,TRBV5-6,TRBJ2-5,CASSLGNRGAETQYF,TGTGCCAGCAGCTTGGGGAACAGGGGTGCAGAGACCCAGTACTTC
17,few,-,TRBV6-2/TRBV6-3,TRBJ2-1,CASSYSERLVPYNEQFF,TGTGCCAGCAGTTACTCGGAACGACTAGTGCCCTACAATGAGCAGTTCTTC
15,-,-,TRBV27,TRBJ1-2,CASSPARGEIYGYTF,TGTGCCAGCAGTCCGGCTCGGGGTGAAATCTATGGCTACACCTTC
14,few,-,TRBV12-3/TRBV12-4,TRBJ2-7,CASSVPGLSYEQYF,TGTGCCAGCAGTGTTCCGGGACTTTCCTACGAGCAGTACTTC
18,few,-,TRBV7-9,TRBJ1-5,CASSGGEGGIFSNQPQHF,TGTGCCAGCAGCGGGGGTGAGGGGGGTATTTTTAGCAATCAGCCCCAGCATTTT
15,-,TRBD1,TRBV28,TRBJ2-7,CASSLWGQRTYEQYF,TGTGCCAGCAGTTTATGGGGACAGAGAACCTACGAGCAGTACTTC
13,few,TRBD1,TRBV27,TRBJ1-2,CASRGTGASGGTF,TGTGCCAGCAGGGGGACAGGGGCCTCGGGAGGCACCTTC
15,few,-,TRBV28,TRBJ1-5,CASSDQVNSNQPQHF,TGTGCCAGCAGCGATCAGGTGAATAGCAATCAGCCCCAGCATTTT
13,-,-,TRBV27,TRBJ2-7,CASSEGVRAEQYF,TGTGCCAGCAGTGAGGGGGTCAGGGCCGAGCAGTACTTC
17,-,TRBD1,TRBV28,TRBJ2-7,CASSSPSRTGGFYEQYF,TGTGCCAGCAGTTCACCCTCTCGGACAGGGGGCTTCTACGAGCAGTACTTC
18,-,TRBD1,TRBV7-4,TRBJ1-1,CASSLIFGTGGADTEAFF,TGTGCCAGCAGCTTAATTTTTGGGACAGGGGGCGCGGACACTGAAGCTTTCTTT
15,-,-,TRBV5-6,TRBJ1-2,CASSQKGQTSRGYTF,TGTGCCAGCAGCCAAAAAGGACAGACCTCGCGTGGCTACACCTTC
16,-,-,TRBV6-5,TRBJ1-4,CASSLKLGVTNEKLFF,TGTGCCAGCAGTCTCAAATTAGGGGTAACTAATGAAAAACTGTTTTTT
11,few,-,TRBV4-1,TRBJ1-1,CATVQNTEAFF,TGCGCGACAGTCCAGAACACTGAAGCTTTCTTT
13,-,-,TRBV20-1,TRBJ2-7,CSASGQSSYEQYF,TGCAGTGCTTCGGGACAAAGCTCCTACGAGCAGTACTTC
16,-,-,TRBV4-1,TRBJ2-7,CASSQEASSTSYEQYF,TGCGCCAGCAGCCAAGAGGCTAGCAGCACCTCCTACGAGCAGTACTTC
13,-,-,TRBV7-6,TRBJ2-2,CASSFGGPGELFF,TGTGCCAGCAGCTTCGGGGGCCCCGGGGAGCTGTTTTTT
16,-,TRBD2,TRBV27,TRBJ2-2,CASSPPAGGPGGELFF,TGTGCCAGCAGTCCCCCTGCGGGGGGCCCAGGCGGGGAGCTGTTTTTT
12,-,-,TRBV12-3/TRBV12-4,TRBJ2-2,CASKGYTGELFF,TGTGCCAGCAAAGGATACACCGGGGAGCTGTTTTTT
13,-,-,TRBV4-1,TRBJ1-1,CASSRFRDTEAFF,TGCGCCAGCAGCCGTTTTCGGGACACTGAAGCTTTCTTT
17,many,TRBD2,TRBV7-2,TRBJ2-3,CASSINRLAASTDTQYF,TGTGCCAGCAGCATTAACCGACTAGCAGCTAGCACAGATACGCAGTATTTT
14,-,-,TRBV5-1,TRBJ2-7,CASSLGDRLSEQYF,TGCGCCAGCAGCTTGGGCGACAGGCTTAGCGAGCAGTACTTC
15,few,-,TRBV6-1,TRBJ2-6,CASSELSSGANVLTF,TGTGCCAGCAGTGAATTAAGCTCTGGGGCCAACGTCCTGACTTTC
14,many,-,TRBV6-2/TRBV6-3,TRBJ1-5,CASSYSTEDQPQHF,TGTGCCAGCAGTTACTCTACAGAGGATCAGCCCCAGCATTTT